Listed below are T cell receptor beta chains from one sample, sequenced in a study of cytomegalovirus exposure and HLA in healthy donors. The protocol was immunoSEQ multiplex PCR, while the TCRdb copy is restricted to in-frame clones and leaves out a portion. Of approximately 190,000 clones in the sample, approximately 78% are singletons; the top ten hold about 0.8%. Material: PBMCs. These receptors were collected from a woman between 18 and 29 years old in good health and CMV-seronegative. The CDR3 runs from the conserved cysteine through the conserved F or W. The order of the fields is CDR3 protein, D gene, V gene. A D gene is named only where the DNA matches it firmly.

CDR3 protein: CASSLGADQPQHF
D gene: .
V gene: TRBV7-9

CDR3 protein: CASSPTTQSSYEQYF
D gene: .
V gene: TRBV18

CDR3 protein: CASSPPRADSTGELFF
D gene: .
V gene: TRBV7-6

CDR3 protein: CASSLSWREKLFF
D gene: .
V gene: TRBV11-2

CDR3 protein: CASSQEWLAADTQYF
D gene: TRBD2
V gene: TRBV4-2

CDR3 protein: CASTPKTGGFYEQYF
D gene: TRBD2
V gene: TRBV28

CDR3 protein: CASSPGTSYYSYEQYF
D gene: TRBD2
V gene: TRBV6-8

CDR3 protein: CASLYRGTEAFF
D gene: TRBD1
V gene: TRBV30

CDR3 protein: CASSSGLAGVSDTQYF
D gene: TRBD2
V gene: TRBV6-6

CDR3 protein: CASSSGQPSSGANVLTF
D gene: .
V gene: TRBV28

CDR3 protein: CASSLAGGETQYF
D gene: .
V gene: TRBV28

CDR3 protein: CSGGTGYEQYF
D gene: TRBD1
V gene: TRBV20-1

CDR3 protein: CASSLGGADTQYF
D gene: TRBD2
V gene: TRBV4-2